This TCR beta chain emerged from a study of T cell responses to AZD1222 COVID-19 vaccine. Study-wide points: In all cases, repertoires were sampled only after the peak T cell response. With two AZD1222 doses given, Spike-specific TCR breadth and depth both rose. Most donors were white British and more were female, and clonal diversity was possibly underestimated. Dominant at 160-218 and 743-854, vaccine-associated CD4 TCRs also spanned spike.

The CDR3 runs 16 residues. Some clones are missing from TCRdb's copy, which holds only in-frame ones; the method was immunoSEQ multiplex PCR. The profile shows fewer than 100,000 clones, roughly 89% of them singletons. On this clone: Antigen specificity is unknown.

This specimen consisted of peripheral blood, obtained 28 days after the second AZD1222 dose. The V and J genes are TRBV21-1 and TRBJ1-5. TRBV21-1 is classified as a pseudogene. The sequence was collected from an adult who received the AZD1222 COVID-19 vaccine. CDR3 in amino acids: CASSKARTGKAQPQHF. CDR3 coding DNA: TGTGCCAGCAGCAAAGCGCGGACCGGAAAGGCTCAGCCCCAGCATTTT.